This T cell receptor (beta chain) was sequenced in a study of T cell changes during pregnancy in multiple sclerosis. This clone was counted a few times. The repertoire was sequenced with immunoSEQ multiplex PCR; TCRdb's copy has only in-frame clones and lacks some. The sample has approximately 90,000 clones; roughly 93% are singletons. The CDR3 has 16 amino acids. V was clipped by 3 bases and J by 4 bases, with 18 bases between them. This sample comprised peripheral blood, obtained in the third trimester of pregnancy. J is TRBJ1-2 and V is TRBV23-1; a possible D gene is TRBD1 (6 bases). TRBV23-1 has ORF status, its function being uncertain. The TCR sequence derives from a female donor with multiple sclerosis, enrolled in a pregnancy study. DNA for the CDR3: TGCGCCAGCAGTCAGATGTGTCAGGGGAGATCCTATGGCTACACCTTC. It specifies CASSQMCQGRSYGYTF.